The source of this TCR beta chain is a study of T cell responses to AZD1222 COVID-19 vaccine. The study's findings and limits: Baseline serostatus was positive in only a handful of AZD1222 recipients.

This CDR3 comprises 13 residues. The junction had 4 bases not matched to a gene; V was cut back by 8 bases and J by 3 bases. The germline V gene encodes CDR1 KGHSH and CDR2 LQKENI. The table came from immunoSEQ multiplex PCR; TCRdb's copy has only in-frame clones and leaves some out. The sample contains about 120,000 clones, around 89% of which appear only once. For this clone: Its antigen is still unknown.

The source material was peripheral blood, sampled on day 0 of AZD1222 vaccination. The sequence derives from an adult in good health. The J gene is TRBJ2-4, the V gene TRBV18; 7 bases line up with TRBD2. The DNA of the CDR3 is TGTGCCAGCGCCCCGGGGGGCAAAAACATTCAGTACTTC. This sequence encodes CASAPGGKNIQYF.